The 32 T cell receptor beta chains reported below all come from one sample, sequenced in a study of cytomegalovirus exposure and HLA in healthy donors (TCRdb year 2017). The library came from the immunoSEQ multiplex PCR assay. The clones in this table, taken by TCRdb from immuneACCESS, are in-frame only. Not every clone is retained; where verified, under half of the shortfall comes from an unresolved V gene, and the cause of the rest is unknown. Within this sample are 160,000 or so clones, with approximately 90% of them counted one time only. Of the sample, almost 3% is held by the ten largest clones. Source material: PBMCs. The source of these receptors is a man aged 18 to 35 in good health and CMV-seronegative.

The V call is TRBV7-2, the J call TRBJ1-3; 8 bases fit TRBD1. With 5 bases clipped from V and 2 bases from J, the junction kept 2 bases outside the gene matches. The germline CDR1 and CDR2 sequences are SGHTA and FQGNSA. The CDR3 sequence is 14 residues long. This chain's CDR3 is CASSATGAGNTIYF. The CDR3 DNA is TGTGCCAGCAGCGCGACAGGGGCTGGAAACACCATATATTTT. Using reference TRBV7-2 and TRBJ1-3 for the parts outside the CDR3, the full variable domain is GAGVSQSPSNKVTEKGKDVELRCDPISGHTALYWYRQSLGQGLEFLIYFQGNSAPDKSGLPSDRFSAERTGGSVSTLTIQRTQQEDSAVYLCASSATGAGNTIYFGEGSWLTVV.

The chain links TRBV27 to TRBJ1-2; tentatively, D is TRBD1 (5 bases). The V and J ends lost 0 bases and 2 bases respectively, with 7 bases between them. Germline V gene data show CDR1 as MNHEY and CDR2 as SMNVEV (reference sequence). The CDR3 spans 14 residues. CDR3 bases: TGTGCCAGCAGTTTATCGACAGCCAACTATGGCTACACCTTC. It encodes CASSLSTANYGYTF.

Worth noting for this clone: It is unclear where the CDR3 begins or ends on the DNA, so no DNA is shown, and the CDR3 is as TCRdb lists it. The chain uses TRBV18 and TRBJ1-2; the D call in the table, TRBD1, was not verified against the DNA. CDR1 KGHSH and CDR2 LQKENI come from the germline V gene. Counting both end residues, the CDR3 totals 14 amino acids. CDR3 loop: CASSPLVGQGARIF.

This clone has only a few counts. The chain employs TRBV7-8 and TRBJ1-1; no clear D. The CDR3 has 15 amino acids. Germline assignment: CDR1 SGHVS and CDR2 FQNEAQ. The V end lost 4 bases, the J end lost 2 bases, and 14 bases lay between the germline ends. CDR3 nucleotides: TGTGCCAGCAGCTACTACGAGGCGTTAAACACTGAAGCTTTCTTT. It encodes CASSYYEALNTEAFF.

This clone was detected only once. The rearrangement uses TRBV2 and TRBJ1-1, with D unclear. This CDR3 spans 13 amino acids. Trimming took 1 base from V and 0 from J, leaving 3 bases between them. The germline CDR1 and CDR2 sequences are SNHLY and FYNNEI. This chain's CDR3 is CASSEGLNTEAFF. The CDR3 bases are TGTGCCAGCAGTGAAGGGCTGAACACTGAAGCTTTCTTT. The full variable domain, its missing parts supplied by reference TRBV2 and TRBJ1-1, is EPEVTQTPSHQVTQMGQEVILRCVPISNHLYFYWYRQILGQKVEFLVSFYNNEISEKSEIFDDQFSVERPDGSNFTLKIRSTKLEDSAMYFCASSEGLNTEAFFGQGTRLTVV.

V and J are TRBV1 and TRBJ2-5; the table names TRBD2, a call not compared with the DNA. TRBV1 is classified as a pseudogene. The CDR3 contains 15 residues. The DNA of the CDR3 is TGCACCAGCAGCCAAGACCCCCCGGGACTGAGTCCCTTTTACTTC. It encodes CTSSQDPPGLSPFYF.

This sequence joins TRBV6-5 and TRBJ2-7, with D perhaps TRBD1 (5 bases). Germline CDR1 is MNHEY and CDR2 is SVGAGI. V lost 6 bases, J lost 6 bases, and 21 bases lay in between. The CDR3 loop spans 15 amino acids. The chain's CDR3 is CASRSDSDPSLEQYV. The CDR3 DNA reads TGTGCCAGCAGATCCGACAGCGACCCATCCCTCGAGCAGTACGTC.

The CDR3 is CASSQEVGGGTDTQYF. For the CDR3, the DNA is TGCGCCAGCAGCCAAGAGGTGGGGGGAGGGACAGATACGCAGTATTTT. The V and J genes are TRBV4-1 and TRBJ2-3, with 7 bases lining up with TRBD2. There are 16 residues in the CDR3. V lost 0 bases and J lost 3; bases outside the gene matches: 6. Germline V gene sequence: CDR1 MGHRA, CDR2 YSYEKL.

This chain uses TRBV5-1 with TRBJ2-7; TRBD2 matches at 8 bases. J gave up 1 base and V 3 bases, and 9 bases lay outside the gene matches. Germline assignment: CDR1 SGHRS and CDR2 YFSETQ. CDR3 size: 16 residues. CDR3 sequence (DNA): TGCGCCAGCAGCTACATTCTAACTAGCGGTTCCTACGAGCAGTACTTC. The encoded protein is CASSYILTSGSYEQYF.

The chain carries TRBV28 and TRBJ2-3; D is unclear. Germline CDR1 and CDR2: MDHEN and SYDVKM. The CDR3 extends over 16 amino acids. V lost 1 base and J lost 3, with 14 bases in between. The CDR3, as DNA: TGTGCCAGCAGTTTATCCGGTACCGTCTTGACAGATACGCAGTATTTT. Translation gives CASSLSGTVLTDTQYF.

This clone has just one count. The chain couples TRBV19 to TRBJ2-7; D perhaps matches TRBD1 (5 bases). This CDR3 comprises 15 residues. The V gene's germline CDR1 is LNHDA and CDR2 SQIVND (reference sequence). V was trimmed by 6 bases and J by 3 bases, leaving 18 bases between them. CDR3 amino acids: CASRPAQGANYEQYF. Written as DNA, the CDR3 is TGTGCCAGTAGGCCAGCCCAGGGTGCTAACTACGAGCAGTACTTC.

The chain carries TRBV5-1 and TRBJ2-3, with D perhaps TRBD1 (6 bases). The germline CDR1 and CDR2 sequences are SGHRS and YFSETQ. Trimming pared 0 bases from V and 3 bases from J, leaving 8 bases between. The CDR3 is made up of 14 amino acids. The CDR3, as DNA: TGCGCCAGCAGCTTGGGGGGGCGTACAGATACGCAGTATTTT. The encoded protein is CASSLGGRTDTQYF.

This chain connects TRBV11-1 to TRBJ2-2; TRBD1 might be the D (6 bases). Trimming removed 0 bases at V and 7 bases at J, with 15 bases between. Germline lookup yields CDR1 SGHAT and CDR2 FQDESV (reference sequence). CDR3 length equals 16 residues. This CDR3 reads CASSLALRPRGGELFF. For the CDR3, the DNA is TGTGCCAGCAGCTTAGCGCTGCGCCCCAGGGGCGGGGAGCTGTTTTTT.

The J gene is TRBJ1-2, the V gene TRBV28; D not resolved. The CDR3 runs 12 residues. CDR1 is MDHEN, CDR2 SYDVKM, per germline. Trimming cost V 10 bases and J 4 bases, with 13 bases left between them. The CDR3 DNA reads TGTGCCACCCGCCCGCCCGGCTATGGCTACACCTTC. Residues: CATRPPGYGYTF.

The chain is built from TRBV6-4 and TRBJ2-2; tentatively, D is TRBD1 (6 bases). Trimming cost V 6 bases and J 4 bases, with 12 bases left between them. This CDR3 contains 14 residues. Germline CDR1 reads MRHNA; CDR2 reads SNTAGT. This CDR3 is CASSDGQSTGELFF. As DNA, the CDR3 is TGTGCCAGCAGCGATGGACAGTCCACCGGGGAGCTGTTTTTT.

This chain links TRBV28 with TRBJ1-2; D not certain. Trimming cost V 2 bases and J 7 bases, with 11 bases left between them. Germline CDR1 MDHEN, CDR2 SYDVKM. The CDR3 covers 13 residues. The CDR3 DNA reads as TGTGCCAGCAGTTTAGGTTCTAATATTGGCTACACCTTC. Amino acids: CASSLGSNIGYTF.

This chain joins TRBV5-4 and TRBJ1-4, with TRBD1 matching over 7 bases. The junction had 12 bases not matched to a gene; V was cut back by 4 bases and J by 6 bases. Per the germline V gene, CDR1 is SGHNT and CDR2 is YYREEE (reference sequence). This CDR3 region has 16 residues. CDR3 in amino acids: CASSPGWGQGDEKLFF. DNA of the CDR3: TGTGCCAGCAGCCCCGGCTGGGGGCAGGGGGATGAAAAACTGTTTTTT.

Of note for this clone: The identical CDR3 is also encoded by other nucleotide sequences in the sample. CDR3 protein: CASSPLTGETQYF. The CDR3 coding sequence is TGCGCCAGCAGCCCACTGACGGGAGAGACCCAGTACTTC. The V and J genes are TRBV5-1 and TRBJ2-5; D is uncertain. This CDR3 has 13 residues. Trimming removed 4 bases from V and 4 bases from J, with 11 bases in between. The V gene's germline CDR1 is SGHRS and CDR2 YFSETQ.

The gene calls are TRBV2 and TRBJ1-1; D perhaps matches TRBD1 (5 bases). The germline gives CDR1 SNHLY, CDR2 FYNNEI. Trimming pared 7 bases from V and 5 bases from J, leaving 8 bases between. The CDR3 is made up of 11 amino acids. The CDR3 DNA reads TGTGCCAGCAACGGGGGTACTGAAGCTTTCTTT. It yields the protein CASNGGTEAFF.

The chain has TRBV2 and TRBJ1-3; D ambiguous. Germline V lookup: CDR1 SNHLY, CDR2 FYNNEI. This CDR3 is built from 21 residues. Trimming stripped 1 base from V and 0 bases from J, with 25 bases between. The chain's CDR3 is CASSEGVGRSARPDSGNTIYF. The CDR3 region has the DNA TGTGCCAGCAGTGAAGGGGTTGGAAGAAGCGCCCGACCTGACTCTGGAAACACCATATATTTT.

This chain joins TRBV7-2 and TRBJ2-3; no firm D call. Per germline, CDR1 SGHTA and CDR2 FQGNSA. The CDR3 is 11 residues long. Trimming removed 5 bases at V and 14 bases at J, with 14 bases between. CDR3 in amino acids: CASSTQYELYF. The DNA of the CDR3 is TGTGCCAGCAGCACCCAATACGAGTTGTATTTT.

The chain carries TRBV7-8 and TRBJ2-7, with D maybe TRBD1 (5 bases). V dropped 5 bases and J dropped 3 bases, with 8 bases sitting between them. The CDR3 has 12 residues. The germline gives CDR1 SGHVS, CDR2 FQNEAQ. The CDR3 DNA is TGTGCCAGCAGCCAAGACAGCTACGAGCAGTACGTC. Translated: CASSQDSYEQYV.

This clone was seen only a few times. The chain employs TRBV5-5 and TRBJ1-4; D uncertain. Per the germline V gene, CDR1 is SGHKS and CDR2 is YYEKEE (reference sequence). Trimming took off 3 bases at V and 3 bases at J, with 9 bases between the two ends. The CDR3 is made up of 14 amino acids. DNA for the CDR3: TGTGCCAGCAGCTGGCACGGGGCTAATGAAAAACTGTTTTTT. Amino acid sequence: CASSWHGANEKLFF. Full variable domain (remainder filled in from reference TRBV5-5 and TRBJ1-4): DAGVTQSPTHLIKTRGQQVTLRCSPISGHKSVSWYQQVLGQGPQFIFQYYEKEERGRGNFPDRFSARQFPNYSSELNVNALLLGDSALYLCASSWHGANEKLFFGSGTQLSVL.

V is TRBV5-1 and J is TRBJ2-3; D gene ambiguous. There are 12 residues in the CDR3. V gave up 4 bases and J gave up 6 bases, with 9 bases separating them. Germline CDR1 SGHRS, CDR2 YFSETQ. The CDR3 region has the DNA TGCGCCAGCAGCGCAGAAGCGGATACGCAGTATTTT. Amino acids: CASSAEADTQYF. Filled out from reference TRBV5-1 and TRBJ2-3, the complete variable domain reads KAGVTQTPRYLIKTRGQQVTLSCSPISGHRSVSWYQQTPGQGLQFLFEYFSETQRNKGNFPGRFSGRQFSNSRSEMNVSTLELGDSALYLCASSAEADTQYFGPGTRLTVL.

This clone was observed once. This CDR3 is CSARDEVQFF. The CDR3 DNA reads TGCAGTGCTAGAGATGAGGTGCAGTTCTTC. The chain employs TRBV20-1 and TRBJ2-1; no clear D. This CDR3 has 10 residues. Deletions cut 0 bases from V and 12 bases from J, with 6 bases between. The germline CDR1 and CDR2 sequences are DFQATT and SNEGSKA (reference sequence).

This chain uses TRBV25-1 with TRBJ1-1; 9 positions agree with TRBD1. The germline V gene has CDR1 MGHDK and CDR2 SYGVNS. After removal of 1 base from V and 5 bases from J, the junction contained 11 bases not matched to a gene. This CDR3 comprises 17 residues. The CDR3: CASSESLGTGSWTEAFF. In nucleotides, the CDR3 is TGTGCCAGCAGTGAATCTCTCGGGACAGGGTCGTGGACTGAAGCTTTCTTT.

This rearrangement joins TRBV6-1 to TRBJ2-7, with 8 bases fitting TRBD1. From germline, CDR1 is MNHNS and CDR2 SASEGT. V dropped 4 bases and J dropped 5; count of bases not matched to a gene: 4. CDR3 size: 13 residues. CDR3 in DNA: TGTGCCAGCAGTGGGACAGGGTCCCACGAGCAGTACGTC. It encodes CASSGTGSHEQYV.

This chain uses TRBV11-2 with TRBJ1-4; the D gene is possibly TRBD1 (6 bases). This CDR3 contains 17 residues. Germline V lookup: CDR1 SGHAT, CDR2 FQNNGV. V lost 7 bases and J 0 bases, leaving 18 bases between the germline ends. CDR3 region: CASTTITQGATNEKLFF. CDR3 DNA: TGTGCCAGCACCACGATAACACAGGGTGCAACTAATGAAAAACTGTTTTTT.

V gene TRBV6-6 combines with J gene TRBJ1-2, with 12 bases that match TRBD1. The junction had 3 bases not matched to a gene; V was cut back by 3 bases and J by 4 bases. From germline, CDR1 is MNHNY and CDR2 SVGAGI (reference sequence). The CDR3 consists of 15 residues. CDR3 coding DNA: TGTGCCAGCAGTTATGGGGGACAGGGGGCCTATGGCTACACCTTC. Translated: CASSYGGQGAYGYTF.

In its sample, this clone was seen once. The V gene is TRBV7-9, the J gene TRBJ1-1; D uncertain. The CDR3 extends over 12 amino acids. V shed 3 bases and J shed 4 bases, with 6 bases lying between them. Germline CDR1 is SEHNR and CDR2 is FQNEAQ (reference sequence). The CDR3: CASSLRSTEAFF. In DNA, the CDR3 is TGTGCCAGCAGCTTGCGAAGCACTGAAGCTTTCTTT.

The rearrangement links TRBV10-3 to TRBJ2-2; 10 nucleotides align to TRBD1. Germline V lookup: CDR1 ENHRY, CDR2 SYGVKD. The CDR3 extends over 18 amino acids. Trimming at V came to 1 base and at J to 4 bases, leaving 9 bases not matched to a gene. CDR3 loop: CAISEWDRGPRRTGELFF. CDR3 bases: TGTGCCATCAGTGAGTGGGACAGGGGCCCAAGACGCACCGGGGAGCTGTTTTTT.

V gene TRBV5-1 combines with J gene TRBJ2-3; possibly TRBD2 for D (6 bases). CDR3 length: 15 amino acids. Germline V CDR1 and CDR2: SGHRS, YFSETQ. With 0 bases removed from V and 3 bases from J, the gap between germline ends came to 11 bases. This chain's CDR3 is CASSLGAEGTDTQYF. The CDR3 coding sequence is TGCGCCAGCAGCTTGGGGGCGGAGGGGACAGATACGCAGTATTTT.